These 19 T cell receptor beta chains were sequenced from one sample in a study of PD-1 blockade in mismatch repair-deficient tumors. Method: immunoSEQ multiplex PCR; TCRdb's copy keeps in-frame clones and lacks some. The sample consists of about 79,000 clones, roughly 80% of them appearing once. The sequences come from peripheral blood, collected 44 weeks after starting pembrolizumab. The source of these receptors is an adult with mismatch repair-deficient cancer.

V usage is TRBV13 and J usage is TRBJ2-1, with D perhaps matching TRBD2 (6 bases). The CDR3 is 14 residues long. V gave up 0 bases and J gave up 8 bases, with 11 bases separating them. CDR1 PRHDT and CDR2 FYEKMQ come from the germline V gene (reference sequence). The CDR3: CASSLGSREDEQFF. The DNA for the CDR3 is TGTGCCAGCAGCTTAGGCTCCAGGGAGGATGAGCAGTTCTTC.

The gene calls are TRBV20-1 and TRBJ2-5, with D perhaps being TRBD1 or TRBD2 (5 bases each). The CDR3 consists of 10 residues. V gave up 6 bases and J gave up 5 bases, with 7 bases separating them. Germline lookup yields CDR1 DFQATT and CDR2 SNEGSKA (reference sequence). CDR3 region: CSAGEETQYF. DNA for the CDR3: TGCAGTGCAGGGGAGGAGACCCAGTACTTC.

The rearrangement uses TRBV5-1 and TRBJ2-6; TRBD2 is a possible D gene (5 bases). Trimming removed 6 bases at V and 1 base at J, with 11 bases between. The CDR3 is 15 residues long. Looked up from germline, CDR1 is SGHRS and CDR2 is YFSETQ. The CDR3 loop is CASNLVASGANVLTF. In DNA form, the CDR3 reads TGCGCCAGCAACCTCGTAGCGTCTGGGGCCAACGTCCTGACTTTC.

The V gene is TRBV18, the J gene TRBJ1-2, with D uncertain. The CDR3 is 15 residues long. V lost 1 base, J lost 2 bases, and 11 bases lay in between. Germline assignment: CDR1 KGHSH and CDR2 LQKENI. CDR3 nucleotide sequence: TGTGCCAGCTCACCACAAACAGACGTAAACTATGGCTACACCTTC. This gives the protein CASSPQTDVNYGYTF.

The V call is TRBV7-9, the J call TRBJ2-1, with a tentative D call TRBD2 (5 bases). From germline, CDR1 is SEHNR and CDR2 FQNEAQ (reference sequence). The germline V and J ends were trimmed by 4 bases and 10 bases, with 11 bases remaining between them. This CDR3 region has 12 residues. DNA for the CDR3: TGTGCCAGCAGCTGGGGTGGCGGGGAGCAGTTCTTC. Amino acids: CASSWGGGEQFF.

The count of this clone is one. The chain joins TRBV6-1 to TRBJ2-6; TRBD1 matches 9 bases. The CDR3 totals 19 residues. V shed 3 bases, J shed 4 bases, and the junction held 13 bases outside the gene matches. Germline V lookup: CDR1 MNHNS, CDR2 SASEGT. Here the CDR3 reads CASSEWRGTGSVGANVLTF. Here the CDR3 DNA reads TGTGCCAGCAGTGAGTGGAGGGGGACAGGGAGTGTCGGGGCCAACGTCCTGACTTTC.

The chain links TRBV11-2 to TRBJ2-7; D gene ambiguous. V was clipped by 4 bases and J by 3 bases, with 4 bases between them. Germline values: CDR1 SGHAT, CDR2 FQNNGV. This CDR3 comprises 11 residues. CDR3 in amino acids: CASSSDYEQYF. The CDR3 DNA reads as TGTGCCAGCAGCTCCGACTACGAGCAGTACTTC.

CDR3 in amino acids: CASSYGWDSYEQYF. Written as DNA, the CDR3 is TGTGCCAGCAGTTACGGGTGGGACAGCTACGAGCAGTACTTC. The rearrangement links TRBV6-6 to TRBJ2-7; 7 nucleotides align to TRBD1. Germline V gene data show CDR1 as MNHNY and CDR2 as SVGAGI (reference sequence). J gave up 3 bases and V 2 bases, and 4 bases lay outside the gene matches. This CDR3 is built from 14 residues.

This sequence joins TRBV10-3 and TRBJ1-4; D gene uncertain. CDR3 size: 14 residues. CDR1 and CDR2 (germline): ENHRY, SYGVKD. V gave up 0 bases and J gave up 1 base, with 3 bases separating them. CDR3 residues: CAISESGTNEKLFF. DNA for the CDR3: TGTGCCATCAGTGAGTCTGGAACTAATGAAAAACTGTTTTTT.

The chain links TRBV25-1 to TRBJ2-4; 11 nucleotides align to TRBD1. From germline, CDR1 is MGHDK and CDR2 SYGVNS. The CDR3 covers 14 residues. J lost 6 bases, V lost 5 bases, and 3 bases had no gene match. CDR3 loop: CASSWGQGGNIQYF. The CDR3 region has the DNA TGTGCCAGCAGTTGGGGACAGGGGGGAAACATTCAGTACTTC.

Only one count was recorded for this clone. The chain uses TRBV5-6 and TRBJ1-5; TRBD1 matches at 8 bases. With 1 base clipped from V and 3 bases from J, the junction kept 6 bases outside the gene matches. The CDR3 runs to 16 residues. Germline V gene sequence: CDR1 SGHDT, CDR2 YYEEEE. CDR3 amino acids: CASSLMRQGINQPQHF. The CDR3, as DNA: TGTGCCAGCAGCTTGATGCGACAGGGGATCAATCAGCCCCAGCATTTT.

This chain uses TRBV10-3 with TRBJ2-1; 10 bases match TRBD2. The trim removed 4 bases at V and 4 bases at J, leaving 10 bases unmatched. The V gene's germline CDR1 is ENHRY and CDR2 SYGVKD. CDR3 length: 17 amino acids. CDR3 in DNA: TGTGCCATCAGTGTCCGTCTTATTAGCGGGAGGTACAATGAGCAGTTCTTC. Protein: CAISVRLISGRYNEQFF.

V is TRBV2 and J is TRBJ2-7; 12 nucleotides align to TRBD1. V trimming: 7 bases; J trimming: 5 bases; junction bases outside the gene matches: 9. The CDR3 covers 15 residues. Germline V gives CDR1 SNHLY, CDR2 FYNNEI. The CDR3 coding sequence is TGTGCCAGCATCCGACCGGGACAGGGGGCCGACGAGCAGTACTTC. Protein sequence: CASIRPGQGADEQYF.

This clone was counted a few times. This sequence joins TRBV4-3 and TRBJ2-5; 8 positions match TRBD2. The CDR3 is made up of 19 amino acids. Germline-derived CDR1 and CDR2 are LGHNA and YSLEER. V gave up 3 bases and J gave up 2 bases; unmatched junction bases: 17. The CDR3: CASSQGLVWREERQETQYF. Here the CDR3 DNA reads TGCGCCAGCAGCCAGGGACTTGTATGGCGGGAGGAGAGACAAGAGACCCAGTACTTC.

The chain is built from TRBV7-6 and TRBJ2-5; 9 nucleotides align to TRBD1. Germline CDR1 reads SGHVS; CDR2 reads FNYEAQ. V was pared by 1 base and J by 9 bases, with 9 bases of the junction left unmatched. CDR3 length equals 15 residues. The DNA of the CDR3 is TGTGCCAGCAGCTTAGGAGGACAGGGGCCGGGGTCCCAGTACTTC. Translating it yields CASSLGGQGPGSQYF. The full variable domain, completed using reference TRBV7-6 and TRBJ2-5, is GAGVSQSPRYKVTKRGQDVALRCDPISGHVSLYWYRQALGQGPEFLTYFNYEAQQDKSGLPNDRFSAERPEGSISTLTIQRTEQRDSAMYRCASSLGGQGPGSQYFGPGTRLLVL.

This sequence joins TRBV6-6 and TRBJ2-5; the D is unclear. CDR3 length equals 14 residues. V was trimmed by 7 bases and J by 1 base, leaving 13 bases between them. Germline V gene data show CDR1 as MNHNY and CDR2 as SVGAGI (reference sequence). The CDR3 bases are TGTGCCAGCACCTTCTCAGGAGCCCAAGAGACCCAGTACTTC. Its translation is CASTFSGAQETQYF.

V and J are TRBV7-3 and TRBJ2-3; 10 bases agree with TRBD2. The length of the CDR3 is 15 residues. Germline CDR1 is SGHTA and CDR2 is FQGTGA. V shed 5 bases and J 3 bases; nucleotides not matched to a gene: 5. The CDR3 region has the DNA TGTGCCAGCAGCCCCAATAGCGGGAGGACAGATACGCAGTATTTT. Translation gives CASSPNSGRTDTQYF.

This chain uses TRBV27 with TRBJ2-1; D is ambiguous. This CDR3 has 15 residues. V lost 2 bases to trimming and J lost 6 bases, with 14 bases between them. CDR1 and CDR2 from the germline V gene are MNHEY and SMNVEV (reference sequence). The CDR3 nucleotides read TGTGCCAGCAGTTTAAGCCCCCAGGAACTCAATGAGCAGTTCTTC. Its translation: CASSLSPQELNEQFF.

The gene calls are TRBV7-6 and TRBJ2-3; the D call may be TRBD1 or TRBD2 (6 bases each). V shed 5 bases and J shed 5 bases, with 14 bases lying between them. CDR1 and CDR2 (germline): SGHVS, FNYEAQ. The CDR3 totals 14 residues. The CDR3 DNA reads TGTGCCAGCAGCCCAGGAGGGGGGAGAGATACGCAGTATTTT. This translates into CASSPGGGRDTQYF.